This is a list of T cell receptor beta chains from one sample in a study of blood T cell repertoires in COVID-19. TCRdb's copy holds only in-frame clones and misses some; the assay was immunoSEQ multiplex PCR. This sample carries roughly 130,000 clones, approximately 81% of them seen once, and the ten largest clones take approximately 13%. Sequencing used peripheral blood. These receptors were obtained from a woman in her twenties or thirties who had recovered from COVID-19. Both conserved end residues are part of each CDR3. D genes are given only for firm matches. Size values are once, few and many counts, or a class for expanded clones, and some rows have none.

TRBJ2-7 NA TRBV27 NA TGTGCCAGCAGCAAACTACAGGGACCCGAGCAGTACTTC CASSKLQGPEQYF
TRBJ2-1 few TRBV3-1/TRBV3-2 TRBD2 TGTGCCAGCAGCGAGACTAGCGGAGCCTACAATGAGCAGTTCTTC CASSETSGAYNEQFF
TRBJ1-1 NA TRBV5-6 NA TGTGCCAGCAGCGTTAGCCCGACAGACTCGGAGGCTTTCTTT CASSVSPTDSEAFF
TRBJ1-2 once TRBV2 NA TGTGCCAGCAGTGAGGCCCAGGGCCCCTATGGCTACACCTTC CASSEAQGPYGYTF
TRBJ1-1 NA TRBV6-5 NA TGTGCCAGCAGGTGGGAGGGGAACACTGAAGCTTTCTTT CASRWEGNTEAFF
TRBJ2-7 NA TRBV9 NA TGTGCCAGCAGCGTAGGGTCCAGATCCGAGCAGTACTTC CASSVGSRSEQYF
TRBJ2-3 NA TRBV5-1 NA TGCGCCAGCAGCTTGGGGGGGGGCGCAGATACGCAGTATTTT CASSLGGGADTQYF
TRBJ1-2 NA TRBV6-2/TRBV6-3 TRBD1 TGTGCCAGCAGCATAATACAGGGGGCGAGGTATGGCTACACCTTC CASSIIQGARYGYTF
TRBJ2-5 NA TRBV7-3 TRBD2 TGTGCCAGCAGCTTAGCGGGGGGGCCTGGAGAGACCCAGTACTTC CASSLAGGPGETQYF
TRBJ2-2 NA TRBV11-2 TRBD1 TGTGCCAGCAGCCCGACAGGGGGAACCGGGGAGCTGTTTTTT CASSPTGGTGELFF
TRBJ1-4 NA TRBV18 TRBD1 TGTGCCAGCTCACCTCCCCTGCCGGACAGGGGGGGAGAAAAACTGTTTTTT CASSPPLPDRGGEKLFF
TRBJ1-1 NA TRBV6-5 NA TGTGCCAGCAAAGAAGGGGACACTGAAGCTTTCTTT CASKEGDTEAFF
TRBJ2-7 NA TRBV5-3 TRBD2 TGTGCCAGAAGCCTCCTCGCGGGAGGGTCCTACGAGCAGTACTTC CARSLLAGGSYEQYF
TRBJ1-6 NA TRBV2 TRBD1 TGTGCCAGCAGCGAAGACAGGGGGTCAGCCCTCCACTTT CASSEDRGSALHF
TRBJ2-7 NA TRBV10-3 TRBD1 TGTGCCATCAGTAAGACAGGGGGGAACGAGCAGTACTTC CAISKTGGNEQYF
TRBJ1-4 NA TRBV7-9 TRBD1 TGTGCCAGCAGCGAAAGACAGGGGGCGAATGAAAAACTGTTTTTT CASSERQGANEKLFF
TRBJ2-7 NA TRBV5-4 TRBD2 TGTGCCAGCTGGTCTAGCGGACAACTCGAGCAGTACTTC CASWSSGQLEQYF
TRBJ1-2 NA TRBV6-5 NA TGTGCCAGCAGAGGCCTGCGACAGGACTATGGCTACACCTTC CASRGLRQDYGYTF
TRBJ2-7 NA TRBV3-1/TRBV3-2 NA TGTGCCAGCAGCCCACTCGGACAGATATACGAGCAGTACTTC CASSPLGQIYEQYF
TRBJ1-5 once TRBV7-2 NA TGTGCCAGCAGCTTAGCGGACAGAAATCAGCCCCAGCATTTT CASSLADRNQPQHF
TRBJ2-1 NA TRBV5-4 TRBD2 TGTGCCAGCAGTTTCCTAGCGGGAGGAGGGAATGAGCAGTTCTTC CASSFLAGGGNEQFF
TRBJ2-1 NA TRBV12-3/TRBV12-4 NA TGTGCCAGCAGCCTGGGAGTTCGGGGGCAGTTCTTC CASSLGVRGQFF
TRBJ2-5 NA TRBV11-2 TRBD1 TGTGCCAGCAGCTTAGGACAGGGGGTATCGGAGACCCAGTACTTC CASSLGQGVSETQYF
TRBJ2-5 NA TRBV5-1 NA TGCGCCAGCAGACTCCATGTCCAAGAGACCCAGTACTTC CASRLHVQETQYF
TRBJ2-5 NA TRBV5-8 TRBD2 TGTGCCAGCAGCCCGGGACTAGCGGGAGGGCCCAAAGAGACCCAGTACTTC CASSPGLAGGPKETQYF
TRBJ2-2 NA TRBV5-1 NA TGCGCCAGCAGCTTGGTGTACGGGGTAAACACCGGGGAGCTGTTTTTT CASSLVYGVNTGELFF
TRBJ1-5 NA TRBV5-1 NA TGCGCCAGCAGCTTGGGTACAGGGAGACAGCCCCAGCATTTT CASSLGTGRQPQHF
TRBJ2-2 NA TRBV5-1 TRBD2 TGCGCCAGCAGCCGGGGGGACACCGGGGAGCTGTTTTTT CASSRGDTGELFF
TRBJ1-6 NA TRBV3-1/TRBV3-2 NA TGTGCCAGCAGCCACAACAGCAATTCACCCCTCCACTTT CASSHNSNSPLHF
TRBJ2-1 once TRBV6-1 TRBD2 TGTGCCAGCAGTGAATTACTGACTAGCGGGGGGGCTGGTGAGCAGTTCTTC CASSELLTSGGAGEQFF
TRBJ2-7 NA TRBV9 NA TGTGCCAGCAGCGTATCAGGGTCCGACTACGAGCAGTACTTC CASSVSGSDYEQYF
TRBJ1-4 NA TRBV2 TRBD1 TGTGCCAGCAGTGAAGGGGACAGACCAAATGAAAAACTGTTTTTT CASSEGDRPNEKLFF
TRBJ2-7 once TRBV6-6 NA TGTGCCAGCAGTAGAGACAGCTTCGTCTCCTACGAGCAGTACTTC CASSRDSFVSYEQYF
TRBJ2-1 NA TRBV6-5 NA TGTGCCAGCAGTTGGGTATCTAGCGTAGCCTACAATGAGCAGTTCTTC CASSWVSSVAYNEQFF
TRBJ1-1 NA TRBV5-8 NA TGTGCCAGCAGCCCTGTCCACGCGGACAGAGGGACTGAAGCTTTCTTT CASSPVHADRGTEAFF
TRBJ2-7 NA TRBV19 TRBD1 TGTGCCAGTAGTATAGGGGGACAGGGGTTCTACGAGCAGTACTTC CASSIGGQGFYEQYF
TRBJ1-5 NA TRBV4-1 TRBD1 TGCGCCAGCAGCCAAGGTCAGGGGGCCAATCAGCCCCAGCATTTT CASSQGQGANQPQHF
TRBJ2-1 NA TRBV9 TRBD2 TGTGCCAGCAGCGTAGTCGGAGCGGGAGATTATGAGCAGTTCTTC CASSVVGAGDYEQFF
TRBJ2-7 NA TRBV6-5 TRBD1 TGTGCCAGCAGTTACTCGGGACAGGCCCACGAGCAGTACTTC CASSYSGQAHEQYF
TRBJ1-4 NA TRBV6-5 NA TGTGCCAGCAGTTCTGACGGGTCCCGGGTTGAAAAACTGTTTTTT CASSSDGSRVEKLFF
TRBJ2-1 NA TRBV5-4 TRBD2 TGTGCCAGCAGTCGAAGGGACTACGGATCCAATGAGCAGTTCTTC CASSRRDYGSNEQFF
TRBJ2-7 once TRBV6-5 TRBD2 TGTGCCAGCAGTTTACTAGCGGCTAGCTCCTACGAGCAGTACTTC CASSLLAASSYEQYF
TRBJ1-1 NA TRBV12-3/TRBV12-4 NA TGTGCCAGCTTGTACAGGGAGGGGGCTGAAGCTTTCTTT CASLYREGAEAFF
TRBJ2-3 NA TRBV27 NA TGTGCCAGCAGTTGGAGGCAGGGACACACAGATACGCAGTATTTT CASSWRQGHTDTQYF
TRBJ2-3 once TRBV6-5 TRBD2 TGTGCCAGCAGCAGCGGGATTAGCACAGATACGCAGTATTTT CASSSGISTDTQYF
TRBJ1-1 NA TRBV24-1 NA TGTGCCACCATCGGTCGAGGTAGCCACTTGGGCACTGAAGCTTTCTTT CATIGRGSHLGTEAFF